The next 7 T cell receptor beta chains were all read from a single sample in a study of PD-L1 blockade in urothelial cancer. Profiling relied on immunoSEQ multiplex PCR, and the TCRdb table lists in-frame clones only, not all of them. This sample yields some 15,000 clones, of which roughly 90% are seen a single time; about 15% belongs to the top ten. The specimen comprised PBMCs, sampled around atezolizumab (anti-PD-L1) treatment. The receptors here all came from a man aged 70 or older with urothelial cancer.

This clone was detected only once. The CDR3 loop is CASSPRRGITNEKLFF. CDR3 in DNA: TGTGCCAGCAGCCCACGACGGGGTATAACTAATGAAAAACTGTTTTTT. The genes are TRBV11-2 and TRBJ1-4; D not certain. Germline CDR1 reads SGHAT; CDR2 reads FQNNGV. CDR3 length equals 16 residues. V gave up 5 bases and J gave up 1 base, with 14 bases separating them.

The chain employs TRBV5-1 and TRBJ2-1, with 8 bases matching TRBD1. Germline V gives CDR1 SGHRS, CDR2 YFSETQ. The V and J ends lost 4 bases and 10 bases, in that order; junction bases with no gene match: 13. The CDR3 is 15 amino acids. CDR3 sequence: CASSPEDRANIEQFF. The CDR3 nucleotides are TGCGCCAGCAGCCCAGAGGACAGGGCTAATATCGAGCAGTTCTTC.

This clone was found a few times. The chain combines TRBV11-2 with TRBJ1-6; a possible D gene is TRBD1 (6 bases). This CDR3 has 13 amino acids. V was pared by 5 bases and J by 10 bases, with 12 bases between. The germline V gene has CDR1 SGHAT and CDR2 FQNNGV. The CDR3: CASSVQGESPLHF. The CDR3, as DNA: TGTGCCAGCAGCGTACAGGGTGAATCACCCCTCCACTTT.

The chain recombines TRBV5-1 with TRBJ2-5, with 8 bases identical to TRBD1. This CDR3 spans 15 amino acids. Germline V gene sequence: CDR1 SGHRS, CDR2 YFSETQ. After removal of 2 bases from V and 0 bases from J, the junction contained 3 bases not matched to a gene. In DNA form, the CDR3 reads TGCGCCAGCAGCTTCAGGGGGCACTACCAAGAGACCCAGTACTTC. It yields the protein CASSFRGHYQETQYF.

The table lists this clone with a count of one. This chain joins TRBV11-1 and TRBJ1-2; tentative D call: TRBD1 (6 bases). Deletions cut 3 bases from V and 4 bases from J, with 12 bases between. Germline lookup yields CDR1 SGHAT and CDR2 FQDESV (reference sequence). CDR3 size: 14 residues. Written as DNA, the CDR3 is TGTGCCAGCAGCTTTCGACCAGGGGTCTATGGCTACACCTTC. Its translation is CASSFRPGVYGYTF.

CDR3 nucleotide sequence: TGTGCCAGCAAACTAGAAGCAGATACGCAGTATTTT. Protein product: CASKLEADTQYF. The V call is TRBV6-1, the J call TRBJ2-3; weak D call: TRBD2 (5 bases). This CDR3 has 12 residues. The germline CDR1 and CDR2 sequences are MNHNS and SASEGT. V lost 7 bases and J 4 bases, leaving 9 bases between the germline ends.

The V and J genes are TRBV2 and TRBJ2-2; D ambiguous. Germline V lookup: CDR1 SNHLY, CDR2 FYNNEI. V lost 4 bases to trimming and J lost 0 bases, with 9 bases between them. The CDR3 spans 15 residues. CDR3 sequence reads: CASSVKIANTGELFF. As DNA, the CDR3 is TGTGCCAGCAGTGTAAAGATAGCGAACACCGGGGAGCTGTTTTTT.